The 29 T cell receptor beta chains given below trace back to one sample, sequenced in a study of shared clonotypes between healthy human individuals. The table came from immunoSEQ multiplex PCR; TCRdb's copy has only in-frame clones and leaves some out. The sample has about 1.5 million clones, roughly 96% seen once. Input material: naive CD4+ T cells sorted from blood. The sample's subset: CD45RA+ positively selected. These receptors were obtained from a man aged 25-40 years in good health.

V is TRBV6-6 and J is TRBJ1-4; D uncertain. Germline V gene data show CDR1 as MNHNY and CDR2 as SVGAGI (reference sequence). The V end lost 6 bases, the J end lost 2 bases, and 13 bases lay between the germline ends. The CDR3 sequence is 15 residues long. The CDR3 region is CASSWLEGTNEKLFF. The CDR3 region has the DNA TGTGCCAGCAGCTGGCTAGAAGGTACTAATGAAAAACTGTTTTTT.

V and J are TRBV29-1 and TRBJ2-7, with unresolved D. This CDR3 has 12 residues. Germline V CDR1 and CDR2: SQVTM, ANQGSEA. Between the trimmed V and J ends, which lost 6 bases and 2 bases, there was a span of 11 bases. The CDR3 nucleotides read TGCAGCGTGGTGGGTCCAGCCTACGAGCAGTACTTC. Residues: CSVVGPAYEQYF.

V and J are TRBV5-4 and TRBJ2-3; D ambiguous. The CDR3 has 17 residues. Per the germline V gene, CDR1 is SGHNT and CDR2 is YYREEE (reference sequence). Trimming shortened V by 2 bases and J by 0 bases, and 16 bases separated the two germline ends. CDR3 nucleotide sequence: TGTGCCAGCAGCTTTAAAGCTGGAGACCCTAGCACAGATACGCAGTATTTT. It encodes CASSFKAGDPSTDTQYF.

The J gene is TRBJ2-5, the V gene TRBV14; no definite D call. The CDR3 has 14 amino acids. CDR1 and CDR2 from the germline V gene are SGHDN and FVKESK. Deletions cut 1 base from V and 5 bases from J, with 11 bases between. CDR3 nucleotide sequence: TGTGCCAGCAGCCAAGTTATCCAGAGGGAGACCCAGTACTTC. This translates into CASSQVIQRETQYF.

The gene calls are TRBV5-1 and TRBJ2-5, with a possible D match to TRBD2 (6 bases). Germline CDR1 reads SGHRS; CDR2 reads YFSETQ. V was shortened by 6 bases and J by 7 bases, with 13 bases between the two germline ends. This CDR3 contains 12 residues. CDR3 residues: CASTFGGATQYF. In DNA, the CDR3 is TGCGCCAGCACCTTTGGAGGGGCGACCCAGTACTTC. The full variable domain, rest sourced from reference TRBV5-1 and TRBJ2-5, is KAGVTQTPRYLIKTRGQQVTLSCSPISGHRSVSWYQQTPGQGLQFLFEYFSETQRNKGNFPGRFSGRQFSNSRSEMNVSTLELGDSALYLCASTFGGATQYFGPGTRLLVL.

V gene TRBV9 combines with J gene TRBJ2-7; 7 nucleotides align to TRBD2. Germline CDR1 SGDLS, CDR2 YYNGEE. The CDR3 length is 16 residues. V lost 5 bases and J lost 1; bases outside the gene matches: 12. In DNA form, the CDR3 reads TGTGCCAGCAGTGAAGGCGGGGGTGTTCCTTCCTACGAGCAGTACTTC. It is translated as CASSEGGGVPSYEQYF.

About this clone: The identical CDR3 is also encoded by other nucleotide sequences in the sample. DNA for the CDR3: TGTGCCAGCAGTTTCTTAGGACAGCCCCAGCATTTT. This sequence encodes CASSFLGQPQHF. The chain couples TRBV28 to TRBJ1-5, with no clear D. V was clipped by 3 bases and J by 7 bases, with 7 bases between them. Germline V gene sequence: CDR1 MDHEN, CDR2 SYDVKM. This CDR3 comprises 12 residues.

The rearrangement links TRBV2 to TRBJ2-7; D remains ambiguous. The CDR3 sequence is 12 residues long. Germline V gene lookup returns CDR1 SNHLY and CDR2 FYNNEI. Trimming shortened V by 4 bases and J by 4 bases, and 8 bases separated the two germline ends. The CDR3 nucleotides read TGTGCCAGCAGTGCTAACGGGTACGAGCAGTACTTC. As protein: CASSANGYEQYF. Complete variable domain (other parts from reference TRBV2 and TRBJ2-7): EPEVTQTPSHQVTQMGQEVILRCVPISNHLYFYWYRQILGQKVEFLVSFYNNEISEKSEIFDDQFSVERPDGSNFTLKIRSTKLEDSAMYFCASSANGYEQYFGPGTRLTVT.

Comment on this clone: This sample includes further DNA sequences coding for the same CDR3. The chain recombines TRBV5-1 with TRBJ2-5, with 15 bases lining up with TRBD2. Germline V gene lookup returns CDR1 SGHRS and CDR2 YFSETQ. The trim removed 4 bases at V and 5 bases at J, leaving 3 bases unmatched. This CDR3 region has 15 residues. CDR3 sequence: CASSPGLAGGETQYF. CDR3 sequence (DNA): TGCGCCAGCAGCCCGGGACTAGCGGGAGGTGAGACCCAGTACTTC.

This rearrangement joins TRBV5-5 to TRBJ2-5, with TRBD2 identical over 8 bases. V lost 7 bases, J lost 9 bases, and 14 bases stayed unmatched. This CDR3 is built from 14 residues. Germline CDR1 reads SGHKS; CDR2 reads YYEKEE (reference sequence). As DNA, the CDR3 is TGTGCCAGCCGACAGCGGGAGCTGCCTGAGGCCCAGTACTTC. It is translated as CASRQRELPEAQYF.

In nucleotides, the CDR3 is TGTGCCAGCAACACAGGTAGTGGAAACACCATATATTTT. This sequence encodes CASNTGSGNTIYF. The J gene is TRBJ1-3, the V gene TRBV9; a possible D gene is TRBD1 (5 bases). Germline V CDR1 and CDR2: SGDLS, YYNGEE. The CDR3 length is 13 residues. Between the trimmed V and J ends, which lost 6 bases and 3 bases, there was a span of 10 bases.

This clone was observed many times. This chain joins TRBV5-4 and TRBJ1-2; 8 nucleotides align to TRBD1. Germline V lookup: CDR1 SGHNT, CDR2 YYREEE (reference sequence). V trimming: 4 bases; J trimming: 6 bases; junction bases outside the gene matches: 11. The CDR3 has 15 amino acids. Written as DNA, the CDR3 is TGTGCCAGCAGCCCGACCAGACAGGGGAGGAATGGCTACACCTTC. This codes for CASSPTRQGRNGYTF.

With respect to this clone: Distinct nucleotide sequences in the sample also encode this CDR3. The rearrangement links TRBV7-2 to TRBJ2-2; 12 bases fit TRBD1. V lost 5 bases and J lost 5; bases outside the gene matches: 3. The CDR3 loop spans 15 amino acids. Germline V CDR1 and CDR2: SGHTA, FQGNSA. CDR3 bases: TGTGCCAGCAGCCCGGGACAGGGGGCTACCGGGGAGCTGTTTTTT. It specifies CASSPGQGATGELFF. Full variable domain (remainder filled in from reference TRBV7-2 and TRBJ2-2): GAGVSQSPSNKVTEKGKDVELRCDPISGHTALYWYRQSLGQGLEFLIYFQGNSAPDKSGLPSDRFSAERTGGSVSTLTIQRTQQEDSAVYLCASSPGQGATGELFFGEGSRLTVL.

This clone has a handful of counts. This chain uses TRBV25-1 with TRBJ2-7; 7 nucleotides line up with TRBD1. Germline V gene data show CDR1 as MGHDK and CDR2 as SYGVNS. This CDR3 has 14 residues. With 1 base clipped from V and 2 bases from J, the junction kept 2 bases outside the gene matches. The CDR3 DNA reads as TGTGCCAGCAGTGAATGGGGGACAGCCTACGAGCAGTACTTC. It translates to CASSEWGTAYEQYF.

The chain links TRBV11-2 to TRBJ1-4; D unclear. This CDR3 contains 16 residues. V was pared by 5 bases and J by 5 bases, with 18 bases between. Germline V lookup: CDR1 SGHAT, CDR2 FQNNGV. Here the CDR3 DNA reads TGTGCCAGCAGCCAAAAGTGGCGTCCATCAAATGAAAAACTGTTTTTT. It translates to CASSQKWRPSNEKLFF.

V usage is TRBV25-1 and J usage is TRBJ2-5, with no clear D. Trimming pared 1 base from V and 5 bases from J, leaving 14 bases between. Germline V gives CDR1 MGHDK, CDR2 SYGVNS. The CDR3 runs to 15 residues. The CDR3 bases are TGTGCCAGCAGTGAATCTCTAACTCTCTACGAGACCCAGTACTTC. This sequence encodes CASSESLTLYETQYF.

The chain has TRBV7-2 and TRBJ2-7, with 9 bases aligning to TRBD1. This CDR3 is 16 amino acids long. Germline-derived CDR1 and CDR2 are SGHTA and FQGNSA. Unmatched junction bases numbered 7, after V lost 3 bases and J lost 1 base. CDR3: CASSFTGGPLSYEQYF. The CDR3, as DNA: TGTGCCAGCAGCTTTACAGGGGGCCCCCTTTCCTACGAGCAGTACTTC.

The V call is TRBV14, the J call TRBJ1-4; D is undetermined. The CDR3 is 15 residues long. Germline loops: CDR1 SGHDN, CDR2 FVKESK. Between the trimmed V and J ends, which lost 3 bases and 1 base, there was a span of 9 bases. The CDR3 spells CASSQNRRTNEKLFF. The DNA for the CDR3 is TGTGCCAGCAGCCAGAATAGGAGAACTAATGAAAAACTGTTTTTT.

The chain recombines TRBV18 with TRBJ2-2, with D hard to call. The germline gives CDR1 KGHSH, CDR2 LQKENI. V was shortened by 2 bases and J by 6 bases, with 13 bases between the two germline ends. This CDR3 is 15 amino acids long. This CDR3 reads CASSPFGPKAGELFF. DNA of the CDR3: TGTGCCAGCTCACCATTTGGGCCCAAAGCCGGGGAGCTGTTTTTT. The whole variable domain, remainder taken from reference TRBV18 and TRBJ2-2, is NAGVMQNPRHLVRRRGQEARLRCSPMKGHSHVYWYRQLPEEGLKFMVYLQKENIIDESGMPKERFSAEFPKEGPSILRIQQVVRGDSAAYFCASSPFGPKAGELFFGEGSRLTVL.

The V and J genes are TRBV2 and TRBJ2-2; no clear D. This CDR3 region has 13 residues. V lost 6 bases and J lost 5, with 10 bases in between. The germline V gene has CDR1 SNHLY and CDR2 FYNNEI. The CDR3 region has the DNA TGTGCCAGCAGGGGAACAAGGACCGGGGAGCTGTTTTTT. Protein: CASRGTRTGELFF.

The gene calls are TRBV25-1 and TRBJ2-7, with D possibly TRBD2 on 6 matching bases. Looked up from germline, CDR1 is MGHDK and CDR2 is SYGVNS. Trimming left V 4 bases short and J 2 bases short, with 15 bases between. The CDR3 has 15 amino acids. The CDR3 bases are TGTGCCAGCAGTGCCGAGGGACTTCATACCTACGAGCAGTACTTC. The encoded protein is CASSAEGLHTYEQYF.

For the CDR3, the DNA is TGCGCCAGCAGGCCCCTAACCGGGGAGCTGTTTTTT. Its translation: CASRPLTGELFF. This chain joins TRBV5-1 and TRBJ2-2; D ambiguous. The CDR3 extends over 12 amino acids. The germline V gene encodes CDR1 SGHRS and CDR2 YFSETQ. Trimming shortened V by 5 bases and J by 5 bases, and 7 bases separated the two germline ends.

This clone was counted once. The gene calls are TRBV7-2 and TRBJ2-7; D ambiguous. The CDR3 contains 12 residues. V dropped 5 bases and J dropped 2 bases, with 7 bases sitting between them. Germline CDR1 reads SGHTA; CDR2 reads FQGNSA. The CDR3 bases are TGTGCCAGCAGCCGCCCTACCTACGAGCAGTACTTC. Its translation: CASSRPTYEQYF. Combining the CDR3 with reference TRBV7-2 and TRBJ2-7 gives the whole variable domain GAGVSQSPSNKVTEKGKDVELRCDPISGHTALYWYRQSLGQGLEFLIYFQGNSAPDKSGLPSDRFSAERTGGSVSTLTIQRTQQEDSAVYLCASSRPTYEQYFGPGTRLTVT.

The chain carries TRBV5-1 and TRBJ2-7; D possibly matches TRBD1 or TRBD2 (5 bases each). The CDR3 has 13 residues. The germline CDR1 and CDR2 sequences are SGHRS and YFSETQ. V was cut by 4 bases and J by 2 bases, with 10 bases left in between. Written as DNA, the CDR3 is TGCGCCAGCAGCGGCCCGGGGCCCTACGAGCAGTACTTC. Its translation is CASSGPGPYEQYF.

The chain couples TRBV5-4 to TRBJ2-3; TRBD2 is a possible D gene (7 bases). The ends were cut back, 4 bases at V and 3 bases at J, with 18 bases in the middle. This CDR3 spans 16 amino acids. CDR1 SGHNT and CDR2 YYREEE come from the germline V gene (reference sequence). DNA of the CDR3: TGTGCCAGCAGCCCGGTAGGGGGAGGGGTTACAGATACGCAGTATTTT. It translates to CASSPVGGGVTDTQYF.

This rearrangement joins TRBV11-2 to TRBJ2-6; no clear D. The germline V gene encodes CDR1 SGHAT and CDR2 FQNNGV. CDR3 size: 15 residues. With 2 bases removed from V and 1 base from J, the gap between germline ends came to 6 bases. CDR3 sequence: CASSLHRSGANVLTF. CDR3 nucleotides: TGTGCCAGCAGCTTACATAGGTCTGGGGCCAACGTCCTGACTTTC.

The chain recombines TRBV5-1 with TRBJ2-7, with D perhaps assigned TRBD1 or TRBD2 (6 bases each). V gave up 2 bases and J gave up 5 bases, with 20 bases separating them. The CDR3 sequence is 16 residues long. Germline-derived CDR1 and CDR2 are SGHRS and YFSETQ. In DNA, the CDR3 is TGCGCCAGCAGCTTAGGGGGGAACACAAAAATAGACGAGCAGTACTTC. Translating it yields CASSLGGNTKIDEQYF.

V usage is TRBV11-3 and J usage is TRBJ2-1; 10 nucleotides line up with TRBD1. Per germline, CDR1 SGHNT and CDR2 YENEEA. This CDR3 spans 14 amino acids. With 5 bases clipped from V and 8 bases from J, the junction kept 6 bases outside the gene matches. The CDR3 DNA sequence: TGTGCCAGCAGCCCCGGACAGGGGGGCGATGAGCAGTTCTTC. Translation gives CASSPGQGGDEQFF.

The chain employs TRBV5-4 and TRBJ2-7; D is perhaps TRBD1 (10 bases). The germline V gene encodes CDR1 SGHNT and CDR2 YYREEE (reference sequence). The CDR3 consists of 20 residues. V was clipped by 5 bases and J by 2 bases, with 32 bases between them. CDR3 amino acids: CASRKGTGAVNPSGTYEQYF. CDR3 DNA sequence: TGTGCCAGCAGGAAAGGGACAGGGGCTGTTAATCCTAGCGGGACCTACGAGCAGTACTTC.